The entry that follows covers one T cell receptor (beta chain) sequence. What it binds is not known. This sample stems from a study of breast tumors, draining lymph nodes, adjacent tissues. General observations from the study: Tumor TCR diversity was below lymph nodes but above nontumor tissue. Data only fit, rather than demonstrated, lymph node origin of most tumor T cells.

TCRdb re-analysed the multiplex PCR reads in MiXCR, keeping a single row per CDR3 protein. The data contain roughly 49,000 distinct CDR3 sequences, under 50% of them seen just once; the ten biggest clones take up under 12%. The CDR3 length is 14 residues. V lost 3 bases, J lost 1 base, and 9 bases lay in between. Germline loops: CDR1 SGHTA, CDR2 FQGNSA. The sequenced sample was breast tumor tissue. The clonotype was recovered from a female donor with breast cancer. Some clones in this sample may be carry-over from other donors' samples. The V call is TRBV7-2, the J call TRBJ2-5; a possible D gene is TRBD1 (5 bases). CDR3 region: CASSLQGLQETQYF. In nucleotides, the CDR3 is TGTGCCAGCAGCTTGCAGGGTCTCCAAGAGACCCAGTACTTC.